This T cell receptor beta chain was sequenced in a study of T-cell memory formation after mild COVID-19 (dated by TCRdb to the early 2020s). As for the study more broadly: TCR sequence clusters from the two donors were largely donor specific. T-cell clones expanding and contracting after mild COVID-19 in two donors were tracked by longitudinal TCRalpha and TCRbeta repertoire sequencing. The cohort comprised two young, previously healthy adult volunteers, one female and one male.

For sequencing, an Illumina NovaSeq 6000 was employed. TCRalpha and TCRbeta cDNA libraries were constructed by 5'RACE with constant-segment primers, with sample barcodes and unique molecular identifiers being introduced. Trizol reagent was used to extract RNA from every sample. Amplification of the libraries took two PCR steps, and the second step added a second sample barcode plus Illumina TruSeq adapters. Sequencing of the libraries was done on an Illumina NovaSeq, producing 2 x 150 bp paired-end reads. The source study handled its data this way. Reads were demultiplexed and collapsed into UMI-guided consensus sequences with migec v1.2.7. Using mixcr v2.1.11, UMI consensuses were aligned to TRA and TRB V and J templates and then assembled into clonotypes. Expanded or contracted clonotypes were those called significant by both edgeR and NoisET, with noise models trained on biological replicates. For edgeR calls, a false discovery rate-adjusted p below 0.01 and a log2 fold-change threshold of 1 were applied. PCA with hierarchical clustering of max-normalized trajectories of the 1000 most abundant clonotypes was used as exploratory dynamics analysis. Each responding clone was given a CD4 or CD8 phenotype based on the CD4+ and CD8+ repertoires, which had been sequenced separately. Starting from the raw public reads, TCRdb applied fastp trimming at Q25, assembled clones with MiXCR and retained in-frame beta chains. Each CDR3 protein appears once, grouped with its most common genes and DNA. The V and J calls here are based on TCRdb, not the publication. In all, the sample holds some 450,000 distinct CDR3 sequences, and around 18% of those were seen once. In total, the top ten clones hold about 8.8% of the sample.

Relative to germline, V is missing 1 base and J is missing 3 bases, with 10 bases of the junction outside any gene match. The CDR1 and CDR2 encoded by the germline V gene (reference sequence) are DFQATT and SNEGSKA. The CDR3, cysteine through phenylalanine, is 17 amino acids long. The sequence is cut down to CDR3 DNA, 51 bases in frame from base 1. Ficoll-Paque density gradient centrifugation was the method used to isolate PBMCs. The paper's findings and limits, for the study overall: Some responding clones were found in pre-infection memory, which suggests that pre-existing cross-reactive memory T cells took part in the SARS-CoV-2 response. Clones contracting from day 15 to 85 had balanced CD4/CD8 phenotypes, while a second wave expanding from day 15 to 37 was biased towards CD4+. SARS-CoV-2 specificity of the second-wave clones peaking on day 37 was not confirmed. The study included only a couple of mild cases, and larger cohorts that include severe cases with pre-infection samples were judged to be necessary. Contracting CD4+ clones appeared mostly in the CM and EM memory subsets, whereas CD8+ clones were enriched in EMRA.

Concerning this clonotype: Its recognized antigen is unknown. Within one base of it there is no much larger clone, and no base qualities were kept.

Specimen: PBMCs or a T cell subset sorted from them (not recorded which). This chain joins TRBV20-1 to TRBJ2-7; 12 of the junction bases match TRBD1. The sequence derives from an adult woman who had mild COVID-19 (a few samples of this study predate the infection). The sample titles of this study are shuffled in the database, so cell type and time point are left out; the donor was told from shared clones. The DNA is TGCAGTGCTAGAGCGGGACAGGGGGCGCGGACCCTCTACGAGCAGTACTTC. Its translation reads: CSARAGQGARTLYEQYF.